This passage covers 23 T cell receptor beta chains from one sample sequenced in a study of T cells after somatic rescue of genetic block. Data came from immunoSEQ multiplex PCR; TCRdb stores just in-frame clones and leaves some out. The data show about 120,000 clones, with just over 90% seen just once and approximately 1.4% held by the top ten. The sequenced sample was peripheral blood mononuclear cells (PBMCs). The receptors were gathered from a woman under 30.

The J gene is TRBJ1-5, the V gene TRBV7-2; no definite D call. CDR1 is SGHTA, CDR2 FQGNSA, per germline. Trimming left V 1 base short and J 11 bases short, with 9 bases between. This CDR3 spans 12 amino acids. For the CDR3, the DNA is TGTGCCAGCAGCTTAGAATCCGGGGCCCAGCATTTT. Translation: CASSLESGAQHF.

The rearrangement links TRBV4-3 to TRBJ2-1, with a possible D match to TRBD2 (7 bases). The CDR3 length is 16 residues. With 3 bases removed from V and 6 bases from J, the gap between germline ends came to 18 bases. Germline CDR1 is LGHNA and CDR2 is YSLEER. The CDR3 protein is CASSHLPGGLINEQFF. CDR3 nucleotide sequence: TGCGCCAGCAGCCATCTGCCCGGGGGGCTCATCAATGAGCAGTTCTTC.

The genes are TRBV7-6 and TRBJ2-3; 9 bases are a match to TRBD2. The CDR3 has 16 amino acids. V was clipped by 5 bases and J by 2 bases; unmatched bases: 8. In germline, CDR1 is SGHVS, CDR2 FNYEAQ. The CDR3 here is CASSQGLAGDTDTQYF. The CDR3 nucleotides are TGTGCCAGCAGCCAGGGACTAGCTGGGGACACAGATACGCAGTATTTT.

J is TRBJ2-3 and V is TRBV4-3, with D hard to call. The CDR3 runs to 18 residues. Germline V CDR1 and CDR2: LGHNA, YSLEER. Trimming removed 1 base from V and 2 bases from J, with 19 bases in between. CDR3 nucleotide sequence: TGCGCCAGCAGCCAAGGACGGCTGGCAACAACTTCCACAGATACGCAGTATTTT. Protein: CASSQGRLATTSTDTQYF.

V gene TRBV18 combines with J gene TRBJ1-5; D is possibly TRBD1 (6 bases). V dropped 5 bases and J dropped 6 bases, with 14 bases sitting between them. Germline CDR1 KGHSH, CDR2 LQKENI. There are 14 residues in the CDR3. Here the CDR3 reads CASSSGGAGQPQHF. CDR3 bases: TGTGCCAGCTCATCTGGGGGGGCAGGTCAGCCCCAGCATTTT.

This clone came up once. The chain carries TRBV5-3 and TRBJ2-7; perhaps TRBD1 as D (5 bases). TRBV5-3 is an open reading frame, and its role is uncertain. V was shortened by 5 bases and J by 7 bases, with 16 bases between the two germline ends. This CDR3 has 13 amino acids. CDR3 sequence (DNA): TGTGCCAGAAGGTGGGCCTCGGCAGGGGAGCAGTACTTC. Translation gives CARRWASAGEQYF.

The genes are TRBV18 and TRBJ1-2; D is uncertain. Trimming left V 2 bases short and J 8 bases short, with 12 bases between. The CDR3 runs to 13 residues. Germline V CDR1 and CDR2: KGHSH, LQKENI. CDR3 bases: TGTGCCAGCTCACCAATGGACTACGAGGGCTACACCTTC. It is translated as CASSPMDYEGYTF.

The rearrangement joins TRBV7-8 to TRBJ1-1; possible D gene TRBD1, 6 bases. V lost 3 bases, J lost 11 bases, and 22 bases lay in between. In germline, CDR1 is SGHVS, CDR2 FQNEAQ. The CDR3 is 15 residues long. In DNA, the CDR3 is TGTGCCAGCAGCTTCGCAAGGACAGAGTACACCTCGGCTTTCTTT. Its translation is CASSFARTEYTSAFF.

The chain links TRBV11-1 to TRBJ2-7, with 11 bases identical to TRBD2. J gave up 2 bases and V 1 base, and 7 bases lay outside the gene matches. The CDR3 has 17 residues. Looked up from germline, CDR1 is SGHAT and CDR2 is FQDESV (reference sequence). The CDR3 protein is CASSLVSTSGVAYEQYF. Here the CDR3 DNA reads TGTGCCAGCAGCTTAGTTTCGACTAGCGGGGTGGCCTACGAGCAGTACTTC.

V is TRBV5-1 and J is TRBJ1-4; TRBD1 agrees at 8 bases. The CDR3 extends over 16 amino acids. Germline lookup yields CDR1 SGHRS and CDR2 YFSETQ. V lost 0 bases, J lost 3 bases, and 4 bases stayed unmatched. CDR3 DNA sequence: TGCGCCAGCAGCTTGGGACAGGGGCCATCTAATGAAAAACTGTTTTTT. Amino acids: CASSLGQGPSNEKLFF.

The rearrangement uses TRBV19 and TRBJ1-5, with D perhaps TRBD1 (6 bases). This CDR3 region has 12 residues. Germline V gene data show CDR1 as LNHDA and CDR2 as SQIVND (reference sequence). Trimming took off 3 bases at V and 7 bases at J, with 7 bases between the two ends. CDR3 protein: CASSIGGQPQHF. As DNA, the CDR3 is TGTGCCAGTAGTATCGGGGGCCAGCCCCAGCATTTT.

The chain combines TRBV9 with TRBJ2-5, with D tentatively TRBD1 (6 bases). Looked up from germline, CDR1 is SGDLS and CDR2 is YYNGEE. V lost 0 bases and J 4 bases, leaving 10 bases between the germline ends. The CDR3 length is 14 residues. The CDR3 reads CASSVAGDRETQYF. In DNA, the CDR3 is TGTGCCAGCAGCGTAGCAGGGGATCGAGAGACCCAGTACTTC.

The rearrangement links TRBV7-2 to TRBJ2-7; D not resolved. Germline CDR1 reads SGHTA; CDR2 reads FQGNSA. This CDR3 has 13 amino acids. V lost 5 bases to trimming and J lost 2 bases, with 10 bases between them. The CDR3 spells CASSPLGPYEQYF. For the CDR3, the DNA is TGTGCCAGCAGCCCCCTTGGGCCCTACGAGCAGTACTTC.

V usage is TRBV5-1 and J usage is TRBJ2-1; 12 nucleotides agree with TRBD2. This CDR3 has 18 amino acids. The germline V gene encodes CDR1 SGHRS and CDR2 YFSETQ. The V segment lost 3 bases and the J segment 9 bases; nucleotides outside the gene matches: 16. The CDR3 DNA follows: TGCGCCAGCAGCTCTTCCCCCCCATCTAGCGGGGGGGCCGGTGAGCAGTTCTTC. This encodes CASSSSPPSSGGAGEQFF.

The chain employs TRBV6-6 and TRBJ2-1; the match to TRBD2 covers 10 bases. With V trimmed by 6 bases and J by 10 bases, 6 bases remained unmatched. There are 13 residues in the CDR3. Germline V gives CDR1 MNHNY, CDR2 SVGAGI (reference sequence). This CDR3 is CASRSGGADEQFF. The CDR3 nucleotides read TGTGCCAGCAGAAGCGGGGGGGCCGACGAGCAGTTCTTC.

In its sample, this clone was seen once. This chain connects TRBV4-3 to TRBJ2-2; the D call may be TRBD1 or TRBD2 (5 bases each). The CDR3 sequence is 14 residues long. Trimming shortened V by 4 bases and J by 6 bases, and 12 bases separated the two germline ends. CDR1 LGHNA and CDR2 YSLEER come from the germline V gene. This chain's CDR3 is CASSRQLGAGELFF. Written as DNA, the CDR3 is TGCGCCAGCAGCCGCCAACTAGGGGCCGGGGAGCTGTTTTTT.

The chain is built from TRBV5-6 and TRBJ1-1, with a weak D call TRBD1 (5 bases). With 4 bases removed from V and 6 bases from J, the gap between germline ends came to 19 bases. In germline, CDR1 is SGHDT, CDR2 YYEEEE. CDR3 size: 15 residues. The CDR3 is CASSPPARGASEAFF. DNA for the CDR3: TGTGCCAGCAGCCCGCCCGCGAGAGGGGCATCTGAAGCTTTCTTT.

The V call is TRBV19, the J call TRBJ1-2; D is perhaps TRBD1 (5 bases). Germline V gives CDR1 LNHDA, CDR2 SQIVND (reference sequence). The CDR3 sequence is 17 residues long. V was shortened by 4 bases and J by 6 bases, with 24 bases between the two germline ends. The CDR3 sequence: CASSTTLLPGPGDGYTF. CDR3 DNA sequence: TGTGCCAGTAGTACCACCCTTCTTCCGGGGCCGGGGGATGGCTACACCTTC.

V and J are TRBV5-1 and TRBJ1-4; no firm D call. Germline V gives CDR1 SGHRS, CDR2 YFSETQ. With 0 bases removed from V and 4 bases from J, the gap between germline ends came to 10 bases. This CDR3 contains 15 residues. The CDR3 nucleotides read TGCGCCAGCAGCTTGGGGACGGCCTATAATGAAAAACTGTTTTTT. Encoded protein: CASSLGTAYNEKLFF.

This clone appeared a single time. The chain uses TRBV7-9 and TRBJ1-1; 10 bases are a match to TRBD1. Germline-derived CDR1 and CDR2 are SEHNR and FQNEAQ (reference sequence). The CDR3 runs to 15 residues. The junction had 7 bases not matched to a gene; V was cut back by 5 bases and J by 4 bases. The CDR3 DNA reads as TGTGCCAGCAGCCGCCGGGACAGGGGCTTCACTGAAGCTTTCTTT. As protein: CASSRRDRGFTEAFF.

The chain combines TRBV27 with TRBJ2-7, with 10 bases fitting TRBD1. The CDR3 contains 16 residues. The V gene's germline CDR1 is MNHEY and CDR2 SMNVEV (reference sequence). The trim removed 0 bases at V and 4 bases at J, leaving 6 bases unmatched. In DNA form, the CDR3 reads TGTGCCAGCAGTTTATCGTCCGGGACAGGGGTTTACGAGCAGTACTTC. Residues: CASSLSSGTGVYEQYF.

The chain's CDR3 is CAIQPSSASGNTIYF. The CDR3 region has the DNA TGTGCCATCCAGCCTTCCTCAGCCTCTGGAAACACCATATATTTT. This chain uses TRBV10-3 with TRBJ1-3, with no clear D. Per the germline V gene, CDR1 is ENHRY and CDR2 is SYGVKD. The ends were cut back, 8 bases at V and 0 bases at J, with 14 bases in the middle. CDR3 length: 15 residues.

Points on this clone: The junction shows a germline mismatch at one end, possibly a read error. The chain links TRBV7-7 to TRBJ2-1; 12 bases are shared with TRBD2. CDR1 and CDR2 from the germline V gene are SSHAT and FNYEAQ (reference sequence). CDR3 length: 14 amino acids. CDR3 in DNA: TGTGCCAGCAGCCTAGCGGGGGGGCCGGATGAGCAGTTCTTC. Protein: CASSLAGGPDEQFF.